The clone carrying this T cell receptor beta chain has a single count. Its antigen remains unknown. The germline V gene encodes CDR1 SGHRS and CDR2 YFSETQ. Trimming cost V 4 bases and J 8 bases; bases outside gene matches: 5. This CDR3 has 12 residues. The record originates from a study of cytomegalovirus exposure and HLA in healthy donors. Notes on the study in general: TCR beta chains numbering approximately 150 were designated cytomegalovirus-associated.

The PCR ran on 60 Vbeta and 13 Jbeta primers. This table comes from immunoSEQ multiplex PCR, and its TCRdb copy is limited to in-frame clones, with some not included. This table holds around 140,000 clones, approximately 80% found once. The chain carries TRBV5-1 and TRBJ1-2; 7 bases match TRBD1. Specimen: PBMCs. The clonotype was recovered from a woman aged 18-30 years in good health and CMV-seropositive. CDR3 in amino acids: CASSPDRDGYTF. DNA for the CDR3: TGCGCCAGCAGCCCTGACAGGGACGGCTACACCTTC.